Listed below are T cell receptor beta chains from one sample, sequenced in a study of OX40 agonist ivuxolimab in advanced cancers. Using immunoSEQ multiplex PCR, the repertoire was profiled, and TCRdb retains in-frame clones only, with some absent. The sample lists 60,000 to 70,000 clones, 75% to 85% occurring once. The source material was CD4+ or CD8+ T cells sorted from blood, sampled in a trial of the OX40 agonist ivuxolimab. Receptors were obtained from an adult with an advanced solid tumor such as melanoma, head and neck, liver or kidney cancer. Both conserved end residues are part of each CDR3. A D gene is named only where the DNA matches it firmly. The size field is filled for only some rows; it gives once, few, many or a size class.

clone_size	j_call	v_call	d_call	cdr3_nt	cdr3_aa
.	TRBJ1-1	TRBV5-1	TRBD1	TGCGCCAGCAGCGGGACAGGGGGCCTCGTAAACACTGAAGCTTTCTTT	CASSGTGGLVNTEAFF
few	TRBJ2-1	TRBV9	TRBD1	TGTGCCAGCAGCGCAGCCGGGACAGGGGGTTCTGTTGGGAAGTTCTTC	CASSAAGTGGSVGKFF
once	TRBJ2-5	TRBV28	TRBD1	TGTGCCAGCAGTCGGGACAGACAAGAGACCCAGTACTTC	CASSRDRQETQYF
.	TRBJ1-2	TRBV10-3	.	TGTGCCATCAGTGAGGGGAAAGGGGCTGGCTACACCTTC	CAISEGKGAGYTF
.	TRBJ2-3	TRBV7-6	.	TGTGCCAGCAGCTTAATATATTGGGGGGCCCAAGGGATTACGCAGTATTTT	CASSLIYWGAQGITQYF
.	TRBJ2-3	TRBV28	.	TGTGCCAGCAGTGTCACAGATACGCAGTATTTT	CASSVTDTQYF
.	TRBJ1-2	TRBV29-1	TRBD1	TGCAGCGTGGGACAGGGGGTTAATGGCTACACCTTC	CSVGQGVNGYTF
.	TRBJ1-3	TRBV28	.	TGTGCCAGCAGGAAGACTGCAAGCTCTGGAAACACCATATATTTT	CASRKTASSGNTIYF
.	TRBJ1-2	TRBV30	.	TGTGCCGGCTCCAGGGAGGCAGGCTACACCTTC	CAGSREAGYTF
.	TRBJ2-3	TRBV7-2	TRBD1	TGTGCCAGCAGTCTTGACAGGGGCGCAGATACGCAGTATTTT	CASSLDRGADTQYF
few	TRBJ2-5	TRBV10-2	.	TGCGCCAGCAGTCCCGGCCGGGGTCGGCAGGAGACCCAGTACTTC	CASSPGRGRQETQYF
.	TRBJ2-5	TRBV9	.	TGTGCCAGCAGCATTTCGGACGGAGAGACCCAGTACTTC	CASSISDGETQYF
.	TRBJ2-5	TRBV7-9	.	TGTGCCAGCAGCTTTGGCGGAAAAGAGACCCAGTACTTC	CASSFGGKETQYF
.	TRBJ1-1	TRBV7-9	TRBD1	TGTGCCAGCAGCGGACCAACAGGGGGAGGCACTGAAGCTTTCTTT	CASSGPTGGGTEAFF
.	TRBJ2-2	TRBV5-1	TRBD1	TGCGCCAGCAGCATCGGGACAGTCCCCACCGGGGAGCTGTTTTTT	CASSIGTVPTGELFF
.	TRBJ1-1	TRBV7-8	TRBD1	TGTGCCAGCAGCCAGGGACAGGGCGTGACTGAAGCTTTCTTT	CASSQGQGVTEAFF
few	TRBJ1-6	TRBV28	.	TGTGCCAGCAGTTCAGGTGACTCACCCCTCCACTTT	CASSSGDSPLHF
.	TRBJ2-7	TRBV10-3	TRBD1	TGTGCCATCAGTGAGCCGGGACAGGAGGAGTACTTC	CAISEPGQEEYF
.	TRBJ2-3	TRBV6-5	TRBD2	TGTGCCAGCAGTTGGACTAGCGGGGGCCGAGATACGCAGTATTTT	CASSWTSGGRDTQYF
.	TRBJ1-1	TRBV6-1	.	TGTGCCAGCGTCGACAGCACTGAAGCTTTCTTT	CASVDSTEAFF
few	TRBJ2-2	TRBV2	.	TGTGCCAGCAATTATCGATTCACCGGGGAGCTGTTTTTT	CASNYRFTGELFF
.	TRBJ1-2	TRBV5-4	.	TGTGCCAGCAGCCCGGTCAGGGCTTCAGGGGATGGCTACACCTTC	CASSPVRASGDGYTF
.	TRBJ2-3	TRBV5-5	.	TGTGCCAGCAGTGTAGGACATGAGGGAGCAGATACGCAGTATTTT	CASSVGHEGADTQYF
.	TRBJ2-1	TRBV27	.	TGTGCCAGCAGGGGGGGCTCCTACAATGAGCAGTTCTTC	CASRGGSYNEQFF